The next 10 T cell receptor beta chains were all read from a single sample in a study of T cell repertoires in cytomegalovirus infection. TCRdb recomputed calls from the reads with MiXCR, one row per CDR3 protein. The sample has approximately 260,000 distinct CDR3 sequences, under 25% seen once. What these receptors recognize is not known. The material sequenced was cultured PBMCs, taken from culture after CMV antigen stimulation. These receptors were collected from a human donor in good health (CMV status not recorded). Some clones in this sample may be carry-over from other donors' samples.

This clonotype was observed a handful of times. This chain joins TRBV10-1 and TRBJ2-7; TRBD2 agrees at 11 bases. J gave up 3 bases and V 2 bases, and 9 bases lay outside the gene matches. CDR1 WNHNN and CDR2 SYGVQD come from the germline V gene (reference sequence). This CDR3 has 17 residues. In DNA form, the CDR3 reads TGCGCCAGCAGTGAGCCCACACCGGGACTAGCGGACTACGAGCAGTACGTC. Protein sequence: CASSEPTPGLADYEQYV.

The rearrangement joins TRBV6-5 to TRBJ1-1, with 8 bases lining up with TRBD1. The V segment lost 5 bases and the J segment 5 bases; nucleotides outside the gene matches: 7. The germline V gene has CDR1 MNHEY and CDR2 SVGAGI. This CDR3 is built from 14 residues. For the CDR3, the DNA is TGTGCCAGCAGTACAGGACAGGGTCGAACTGAAGCTTTCTTT. Its translation is CASSTGQGRTEAFF.

The chain combines TRBV29-1 with TRBJ2-7, with no clear D. Germline-derived CDR1 and CDR2 are SQVTM and ANQGSEA. This CDR3 has 12 amino acids. Trimming left V 5 bases short and J 2 bases short, with 10 bases between. The CDR3 DNA sequence: TGCAGCGTTCGGACCCGCCCCTACGAGCAGTACTTC. It yields the protein CSVRTRPYEQYF.

V is TRBV6-1 and J is TRBJ2-1; tentatively, D is TRBD1 or TRBD2 (7 bases each). The CDR3 is made up of 16 amino acids. V dropped 2 bases and J dropped 8 bases, with 19 bases sitting between them. The germline V gene has CDR1 MNHNS and CDR2 SASEGT. The CDR3 nucleotides read TGTGCCAGCAGTGAAATGGTGGCAGGGGGGGGGGATGAGCAGTTCTTC. Its protein product is CASSEMVAGGGDEQFF.

The CDR3 DNA follows: TGTGCCAGCAGCATCGGGCCAGACTACGAGCAGTACTTC. It yields the protein CASSIGPDYEQYF. The chain carries TRBV11-3 and TRBJ2-7, with no clear D. Trimming removed 5 bases from V and 3 bases from J, with 11 bases in between. Germline values: CDR1 SGHNT, CDR2 YENEEA. The CDR3 extends over 13 amino acids.

This clonotype has more than one count but fewer than ten. This chain connects TRBV6-1 to TRBJ2-2, with a possible D match to TRBD2 (6 bases). The V gene lost 6 bases and the J gene lost 4 bases, with 12 bases spanning the gap. The germline gives CDR1 MNHNS, CDR2 SASEGT. This CDR3 is built from 14 residues. CDR3 sequence: CASRATSTTGELFF. CDR3 sequence (DNA): TGTGCCAGCAGAGCGACTAGTACCACCGGGGAGCTGTTTTTT.

This clonotype came up many times. CDR3 in amino acids: CASSSGSTQYF. Written as DNA, the CDR3 is TGTGCCAGCAGCTCCGGGTCAACCCAGTACTTC. The V gene is TRBV11-2, the J gene TRBJ2-5; D unclear. The length of the CDR3 is 11 residues. Germline V gene sequence: CDR1 SGHAT, CDR2 FQNNGV. Trimming took 4 bases from V and 8 from J, leaving 8 bases between them.

This clonotype was seen a few times. The CDR3 sequence is CASGTSGSANEQFF. For the CDR3, the DNA is TGTGCCAGCGGAACTAGCGGGAGTGCCAATGAGCAGTTCTTC. This chain links TRBV6-2 or TRBV6-3 with TRBJ2-1; TRBD2 matches 11 bases. The CDR3 loop spans 14 amino acids. After removal of 8 bases from V and 6 bases from J, the junction contained 6 bases not matched to a gene. The germline CDR1 and CDR2 sequences are MNHEY and SVGEGT.

In this sample, this clonotype turned up many times. CDR3 protein: CASSLAGTELNIQYF. CDR3 nucleotide sequence: TGTGCCAGCAGCTTAGCGGGGACAGAACTAAACATTCAGTACTTC. The chain joins TRBV7-9 to TRBJ2-4; 7 nucleotides line up with TRBD1. Germline trimming cut 0 bases from V and 6 bases from J; bases unmatched to any gene: 5. The CDR3 length is 15 residues. CDR1 is SEHNR and CDR2 is FQNEAQ in the germline V gene (reference sequence).

Ten or more counts support this clonotype. The CDR3 region is CASSFAGGNSGANVLTF. CDR3 sequence (DNA): TGTGCCAGCAGCTTCGCAGGGGGAAACTCTGGGGCCAACGTCCTGACTTTC. The chain couples TRBV7-2 to TRBJ2-6, with 7 bases lining up with TRBD1. The CDR3 loop spans 17 amino acids. Germline CDR1 SGHTA, CDR2 FQGNSA. The junction had 5 bases not matched to a gene; V was cut back by 3 bases and J by 0 bases.